This TCR beta chain was retrieved from a study of T-cell memory formation after mild COVID-19 (dated by TCRdb to the early 2020s). Study-level background: Most TCR sequence clusters were specific to one of the two donors. Longitudinal TCRalpha and TCRbeta repertoire sequencing tracked T-cell clones expanding and contracting after mild COVID-19 in a couple of donors. The cohort comprised two young, previously healthy adult volunteers, one female and one male. Overall study outcomes, separate from this receptor: Contracting CD4+ clones were found mainly in CM and EM memory subsets, while CD8+ clones were enriched in EMRA. Balanced CD4/CD8 phenotypes were observed for clones contracting from day 15 to 85, whereas a bias towards CD4+ was observed for a second wave of clones expanding from day 15 to 37. Some responding clones were detected in pre-infection memory, suggesting pre-existing cross-reactive memory T cells joined the SARS-CoV-2 response. The study included only a couple of mild cases, and larger cohorts that include severe cases with pre-infection samples were judged to be necessary. The second-wave clones that peaked on day 37 were not confirmed to be SARS-CoV-2 specific.

For sequencing, an Illumina NovaSeq 6000 was employed. Using 5'RACE with constant-segment primers, TCRalpha and TCRbeta cDNA libraries were constructed, with sample barcodes and unique molecular identifiers added in the process. RNA was extracted from every sample with Trizol reagent. The libraries were amplified in two PCR steps, and the second step added a second sample barcode and Illumina TruSeq adapters. Libraries were sequenced on an Illumina NovaSeq with 2 x 150 bp paired-end reads. The paper's processing steps were these. Reads were demultiplexed and collapsed into UMI-guided consensus sequences with migec v1.2.7. Using mixcr v2.1.11, UMI consensuses were aligned to TRA and TRB V and J templates and then assembled into clonotypes. Expanded or contracted clonotypes were those called significant by both edgeR and NoisET, with noise models trained on biological replicates. For edgeR calls, the cutoffs were a false discovery rate-adjusted p below 0.01 and a log2 fold-change threshold of 1. As an exploratory analysis of dynamics, max-normalized trajectories of the 1000 most abundant clonotypes were examined by PCA with hierarchical clustering. The CD4 or CD8 phenotype of responding clones was assigned using the separately sequenced CD4+ and CD8+ repertoires. Clones were called with MiXCR by TCRdb after fastp trimmed the public reads at Q25, and only in-frame beta chains were retained. Rows with a matching CDR3 protein are joined into one entry that keeps the most common DNA and genes. For this entry, the V and J calls and clone size follow TCRdb and not the study's own pipeline. Across this sample there are about 470,000 distinct CDR3 sequences, with 18% seen only once. The ten largest clones take up approximately 13% of the sample.

Ficoll-Paque density gradient centrifugation was used to isolate PBMCs. The count of this clonotype is one. What antigen it recognizes has not been identified. Per-base quality was not reported, and no clone a single base away is much larger than it. One read provides weak support. According to the germline V gene, CDR1 reads SGHDN and CDR2 reads FVKESK. Taken from cysteine to phenylalanine, the CDR3 has 16 residues. The retained sequence is limited to the CDR3, 48 bases, with the frame set at the first base. V sheds 1 base and J sheds 7 bases, leaving 18 bases between their ends. The chain employs TRBV14 and TRBJ2-3, with the D gene call left open. Sequences were obtained from PBMCs or a T cell subset sorted from them (not recorded which). The receptor comes from an adult woman who had mild COVID-19 (a few samples of this study predate the infection). The sample titles of this study are shuffled in the database, so cell type and time point are left out; the donor was told from shared clones. In nucleotide form, the sequence is TGTGCCAGCAGCCAAGGGAGAAATTCGGCGAGTAATACGCAGTATTTT. Translated, it reads CASSQGRNSASNTQYF.